This T cell receptor (beta chain) is from a study of blood T cell repertoires in COVID-19. About the study: The United States, Italy and Spain supplied acute and convalescent COVID-19 samples. T cells, B-cell-depleted T cells, or PBMCs provided the cDNA or gDNA that served as material.

In the authors' methods: Researchers report that nucleated cell counts were estimated from reference gene primer amplification. Assay used: immunoSEQ multiplex PCR; TCRdb lists only in-frame clones, some missing. That table is the source of V, J and clone size, and D and trimming were worked out from the DNA. The sample has around 260,000 clones, roughly 89% seen once. Germline CDR1 SGHTA, CDR2 FQGTGA. Trimming removed 10 bases from V and 5 bases from J; junction bases left unmatched: 26. CDR3 length: 20 amino acids. The chain carries TRBV7-3 and TRBJ2-1, with TRBD2 matching over 10 bases. This sequence originates from a man younger than 40 with acute or convalescent COVID-19. What was sequenced was peripheral blood. The CDR3 DNA sequence: TGTGCCACCTACAGGAGAACTAGCGGGATAGAAGGTGGGTTCCACAATGAGCAGTTCTTC. Its translation: CATYRRTSGIEGGFHNEQFF.